This T cell receptor beta chain was documented in a study of blood T cell repertoires in COVID-19. Study-level information: The cDNA or gDNA used as material had been derived from T cells, B-cell-depleted T cells, or PBMCs.

Germline loops: CDR1 SGHVS, CDR2 FNYEAQ. Between the trimmed V and J ends, which lost 6 bases and 5 bases, there was a span of 23 bases. The CDR3 has 17 residues. TCRdb's table, derived via immunoSEQ multiplex PCR, lists solely in-frame clones and lacks some. The sample holds under 250,000 clones; 92% are singletons and the top ten take 1% to 1.5%. This rearrangement joins TRBV7-6 to TRBJ1-5; weak D call: TRBD1 (6 bases). This clonotype was sampled from a man under 40 with acute or convalescent COVID-19. Sequencing was carried out using peripheral blood. CDR3 coding DNA: TGTGCCAGCAGTTTGGGGGGGGCCCCACCGATTCATCAGCCCCAGCATTTT. Its translation is CASSLGGAPPIHQPQHF.